The sequence of this T cell receptor beta chain was determined in a study of blood T cell repertoires in COVID-19. In the study overall: Donors in the United States, Italy and Spain gave samples during acute or convalescent COVID-19. Sample material is recorded as cDNA or gDNA derived from T cells, B-cell-depleted T cells, or PBMCs.

This CDR3 spans 15 amino acids. V lost 0 bases and J 4 bases, leaving 11 bases between the germline ends. Germline V CDR1 and CDR2: SGDLS, YYNGEE. In the original processing: Scientists estimated how many nucleated cells there were by amplifying reference gene primers. Only in-frame clones appear in the TCRdb table, and some are missing; sequencing was by immunoSEQ multiplex PCR. That table furnishes V, J and clone size, whereas the DNA furnished D and trimming. This repertoire shows some 180,000 clones, nearly 90% found once; its top ten account for 0.62%. Sequences were obtained from peripheral blood. This clonotype was sampled from a man aged 45-60 years with acute or convalescent COVID-19. The chain carries TRBV9 and TRBJ1-3; TRBD1 might be the D (6 bases). CDR3 residues: CASSVVPGAGNTIYF. The CDR3 DNA reads TGTGCCAGCAGCGTAGTTCCAGGGGCGGGAAACACCATATATTTT.